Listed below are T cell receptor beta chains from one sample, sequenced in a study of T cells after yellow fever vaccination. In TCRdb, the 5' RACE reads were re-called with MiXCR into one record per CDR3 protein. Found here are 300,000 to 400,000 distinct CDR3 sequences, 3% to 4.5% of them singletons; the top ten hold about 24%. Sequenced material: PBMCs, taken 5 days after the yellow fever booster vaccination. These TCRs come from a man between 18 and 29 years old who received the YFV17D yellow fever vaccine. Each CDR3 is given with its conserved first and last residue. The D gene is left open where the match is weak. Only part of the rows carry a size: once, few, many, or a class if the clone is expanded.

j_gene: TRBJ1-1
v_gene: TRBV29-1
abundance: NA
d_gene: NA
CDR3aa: CSVEGSPFTEAFF
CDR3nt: TGCAGCGTTGAAGGGTCACCTTTCACTGAAGCTTTCTTT

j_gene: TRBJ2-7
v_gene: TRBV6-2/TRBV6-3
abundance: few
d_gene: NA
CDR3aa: CASSYDYEQYF
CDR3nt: TGTGCCAGCAGTTACGACTACGAGCAGTACTTC

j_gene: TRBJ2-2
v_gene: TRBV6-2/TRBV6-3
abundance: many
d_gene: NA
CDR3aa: CASSNLGGSTGELFF
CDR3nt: TGTGCCAGCAGTAACCTGGGGGGCTCCACCGGGGAGCTGTTTTTT

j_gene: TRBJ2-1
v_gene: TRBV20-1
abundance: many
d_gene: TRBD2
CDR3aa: CSASGGAYNEQFF
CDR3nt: TGCAGTGCTAGCGGGGGGGCCTACAATGAGCAGTTCTTC

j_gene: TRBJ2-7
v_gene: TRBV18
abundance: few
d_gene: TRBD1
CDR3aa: CASSPPSGGGQQYF
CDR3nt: TGTGCCAGCTCACCACCGTCAGGGGGCGGTCAACAGTACTTC

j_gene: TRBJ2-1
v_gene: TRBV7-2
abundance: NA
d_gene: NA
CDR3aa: CASSLREGGPSNEQFF
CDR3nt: TGTGCCAGCAGCTTACGAGAGGGGGGGCCCAGTAATGAGCAGTTCTTC

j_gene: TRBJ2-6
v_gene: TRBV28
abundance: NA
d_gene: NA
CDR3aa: CASSWGRTGANVLTF
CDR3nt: TGTGCCAGCAGTTGGGGGAGGACTGGGGCCAACGTCCTGACTTTC

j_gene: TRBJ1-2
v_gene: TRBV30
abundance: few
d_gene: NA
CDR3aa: CAWRQSYGYTF
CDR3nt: TGTGCCTGGAGACAGTCCTATGGCTACACCTTC

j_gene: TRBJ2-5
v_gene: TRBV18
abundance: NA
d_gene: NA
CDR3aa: CASSPADTYKETQYF
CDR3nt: TGTGCCAGCTCACCCGCGGACACGTACAAAGAGACCCAGTACTTC

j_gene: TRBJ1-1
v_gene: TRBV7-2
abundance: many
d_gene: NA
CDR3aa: CASRKFGRSAEAFF
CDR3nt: TGTGCCAGCAGAAAATTCGGGAGAAGTGCTGAAGCTTTCTTT

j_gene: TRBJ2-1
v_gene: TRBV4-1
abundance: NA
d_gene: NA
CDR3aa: CASGGGTNALQGQFF
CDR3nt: TGCGCCAGCGGGGGGGGGACCAACGCGCTACAGGGGCAGTTCTTC

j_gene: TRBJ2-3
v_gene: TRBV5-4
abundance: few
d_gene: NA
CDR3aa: CASSLGVITDTQYF
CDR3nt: TGTGCCAGCAGCTTGGGCGTGATCACAGATACGCAGTATTTT

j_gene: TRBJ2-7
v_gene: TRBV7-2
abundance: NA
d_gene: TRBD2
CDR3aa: CASSSSLAGETEQYF
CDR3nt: TGTGCCAGCAGCTCGAGTCTAGCGGGGGAAACCGAGCAGTACTTC

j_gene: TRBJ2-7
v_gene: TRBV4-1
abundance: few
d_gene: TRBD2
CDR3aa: CASSQETSGGYYEQYF
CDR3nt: TGCGCCAGCAGCCAGGAGACTAGCGGGGGTTATTACGAGCAGTACTTC

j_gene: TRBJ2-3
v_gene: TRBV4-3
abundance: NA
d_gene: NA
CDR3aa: CASSPEFSGVPDTQYF
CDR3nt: TGCGCCAGCAGCCCCGAGTTTTCGGGAGTACCAGATACGCAGTATTTT

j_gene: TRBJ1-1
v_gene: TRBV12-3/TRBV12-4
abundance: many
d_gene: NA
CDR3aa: CASSFREGTEAFF
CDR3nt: TGTGCCAGCAGTTTCCGGGAGGGCACTGAAGCTTTCTTT

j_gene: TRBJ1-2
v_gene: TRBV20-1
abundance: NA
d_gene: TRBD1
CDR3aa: CSANSGRGWNYGYTF
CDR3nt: TGCAGTGCTAATTCCGGCAGGGGGTGGAACTATGGCTACACCTTC

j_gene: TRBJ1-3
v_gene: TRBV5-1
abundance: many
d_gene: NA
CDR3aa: CASSLRGRDSGNTIYF
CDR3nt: TGCGCCAGCAGCTTACGGGGCCGCGACTCTGGAAACACCATATATTTT

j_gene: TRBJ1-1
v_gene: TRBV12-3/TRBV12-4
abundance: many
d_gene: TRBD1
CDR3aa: CASRTSRDRGWVMENTEAFF
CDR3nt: TGTGCCAGCAGGACCTCACGGGACAGGGGTTGGGTTATGGAGAACACTGAAGCTTTCTTT

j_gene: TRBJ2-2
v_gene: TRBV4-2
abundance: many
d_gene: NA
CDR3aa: CASSQAGGLAGELFF
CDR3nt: TGTGCCAGCAGCCAAGCGGGGGGCCTCGCCGGGGAGCTGTTTTTT

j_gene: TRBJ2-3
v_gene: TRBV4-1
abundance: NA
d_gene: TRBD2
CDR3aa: CASSQSAWRGGLMDTQYF
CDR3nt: TGCGCCAGCAGCCAAAGCGCGTGGCGGGGGGGCCTTATGGATACGCAGTATTTT

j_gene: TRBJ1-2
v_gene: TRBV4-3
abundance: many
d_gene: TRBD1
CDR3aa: CASSYETGEYGYTF
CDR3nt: TGCGCCAGCAGCTACGAGACAGGGGAATATGGCTACACCTTC

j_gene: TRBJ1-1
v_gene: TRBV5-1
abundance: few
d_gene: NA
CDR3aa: CASSPGQYMNTEAFF
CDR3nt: TGCGCCAGCAGCCCAGGACAGTACATGAACACTGAAGCTTTCTTT

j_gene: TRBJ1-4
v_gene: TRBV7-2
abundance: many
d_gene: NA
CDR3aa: CASSLWAGDEKLFF
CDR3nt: TGTGCCAGCAGCTTATGGGCAGGGGATGAAAAACTGTTTTTT

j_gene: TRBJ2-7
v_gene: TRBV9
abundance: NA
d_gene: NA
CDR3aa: CASSGRRGDGFYSYEQYF
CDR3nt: TGTGCCAGCAGCGGACGAAGGGGGGACGGGTTCTACTCCTACGAGCAGTACTTC

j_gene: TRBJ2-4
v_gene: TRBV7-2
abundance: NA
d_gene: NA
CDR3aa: CASSFGGARDIQYF
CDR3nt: TGTGCCAGCAGCTTCGGCGGGGCCAGAGACATTCAGTACTTC

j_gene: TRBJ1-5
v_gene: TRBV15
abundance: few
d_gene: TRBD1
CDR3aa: CATSRTGNSNQPQHF
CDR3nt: TGTGCCACCAGTCGGACAGGAAATAGCAATCAGCCCCAGCATTTT

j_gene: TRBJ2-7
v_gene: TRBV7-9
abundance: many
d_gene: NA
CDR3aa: CASSFWGRDEQYF
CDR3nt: TGTGCCAGCAGCTTCTGGGGCAGGGACGAGCAGTACTTC

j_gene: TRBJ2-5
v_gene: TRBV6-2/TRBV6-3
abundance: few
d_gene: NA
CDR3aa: CASREQGPAETQYF
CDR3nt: TGTGCCAGCAGAGAACAGGGCCCCGCGGAGACCCAGTACTTC

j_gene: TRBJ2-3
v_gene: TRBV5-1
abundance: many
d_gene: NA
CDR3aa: CASSTGTSTDTQYF
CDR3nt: TGCGCCAGCAGCACCGGGACTAGCACAGATACGCAGTATTTT

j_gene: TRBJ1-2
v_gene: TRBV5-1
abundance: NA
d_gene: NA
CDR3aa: CASSLEPSGTYGYTF
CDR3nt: TGCGCCAGCAGCTTGGAGCCGTCGGGCACCTATGGCTACACCTTC

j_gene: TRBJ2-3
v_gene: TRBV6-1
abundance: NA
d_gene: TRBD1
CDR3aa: CASRTGATDTQYF
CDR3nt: TGTGCCAGCAGGACAGGGGCCACAGATACGCAGTATTTT

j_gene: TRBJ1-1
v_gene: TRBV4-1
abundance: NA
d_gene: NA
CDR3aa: CASTYAQNTEAFF
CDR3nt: TGCGCCAGCACCTACGCCCAGAACACTGAAGCTTTCTTT

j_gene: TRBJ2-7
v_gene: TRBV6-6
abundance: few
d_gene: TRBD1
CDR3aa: CASSNPGQGAYEQYF
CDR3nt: TGTGCCAGCAGTAACCCGGGACAGGGGGCCTACGAGCAGTACTTC

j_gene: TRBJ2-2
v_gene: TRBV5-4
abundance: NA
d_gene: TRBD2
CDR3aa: CASSFIAGGANTGELFF
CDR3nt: TGTGCCAGCAGCTTTATAGCGGGGGGGGCGAACACCGGGGAGCTGTTTTTT

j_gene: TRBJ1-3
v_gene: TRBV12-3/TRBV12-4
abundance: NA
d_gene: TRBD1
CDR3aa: CASSGGGQDGRNTIYF
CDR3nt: TGTGCCAGCTCGGGAGGGGGACAGGATGGACGAAACACCATATATTTT

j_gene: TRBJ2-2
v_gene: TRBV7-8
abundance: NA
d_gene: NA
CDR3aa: CASRKRWSTNGGELFF
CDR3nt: TGTGCCAGCAGGAAAAGGTGGTCAACCAACGGGGGGGAGCTGTTTTTT

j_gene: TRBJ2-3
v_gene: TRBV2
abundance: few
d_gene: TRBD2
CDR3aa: CASGAGTTDTDTQYF
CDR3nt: TGTGCCAGCGGGGCCGGGACTACCGACACAGATACGCAGTATTTT

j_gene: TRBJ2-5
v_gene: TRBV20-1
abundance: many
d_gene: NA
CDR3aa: CSASGPWTAQETQYF
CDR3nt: TGCAGTGCTAGTGGTCCTTGGACAGCCCAAGAGACCCAGTACTTC

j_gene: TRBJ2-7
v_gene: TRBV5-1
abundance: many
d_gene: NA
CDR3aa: CASSPQTGWTAYEQYF
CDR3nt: TGCGCCAGCAGCCCCCAGACCGGTTGGACTGCATACGAGCAGTACTTC

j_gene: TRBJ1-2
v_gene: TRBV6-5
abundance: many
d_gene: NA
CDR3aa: CASRHRYGYTF
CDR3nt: TGTGCCAGCAGGCACAGATATGGCTACACCTTC

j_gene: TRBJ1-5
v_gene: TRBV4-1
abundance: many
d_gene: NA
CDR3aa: CASSQKAVQQPQHF
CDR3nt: TGCGCCAGCAGCCAGAAGGCAGTCCAACAGCCCCAGCATTTT

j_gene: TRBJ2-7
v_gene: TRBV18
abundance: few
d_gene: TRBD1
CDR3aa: CASSPPHLFVRDRGTYEQYF
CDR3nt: TGTGCCAGCTCACCACCACATCTATTCGTTAGGGACAGGGGAACCTACGAGCAGTACTTC

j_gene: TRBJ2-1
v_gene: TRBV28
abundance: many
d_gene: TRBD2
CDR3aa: CASSGGAGNEQFF
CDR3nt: TGTGCCAGCAGCGGGGGGGCCGGGAATGAGCAGTTCTTC

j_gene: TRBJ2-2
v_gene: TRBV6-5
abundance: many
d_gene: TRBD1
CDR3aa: CASSFRDRGRGELFF
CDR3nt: TGTGCCAGCAGCTTCCGGGACAGGGGGCGCGGGGAGCTGTTTTTT

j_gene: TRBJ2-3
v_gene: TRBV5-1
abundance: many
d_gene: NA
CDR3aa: CASSFGTRVTDTQYF
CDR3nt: TGCGCCAGCAGCTTCGGGACAAGGGTCACAGATACGCAGTATTTT

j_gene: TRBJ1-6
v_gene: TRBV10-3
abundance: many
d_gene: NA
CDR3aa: CAISELGGNSPLHF
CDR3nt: TGTGCCATCAGTGAACTCGGCGGCAATTCACCCCTCCACTTT

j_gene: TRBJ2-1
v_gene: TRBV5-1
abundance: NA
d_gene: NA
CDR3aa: CASSPGVGEQFF
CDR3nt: TGCGCCAGCAGCCCGGGTGTGGGGGAGCAGTTCTTC

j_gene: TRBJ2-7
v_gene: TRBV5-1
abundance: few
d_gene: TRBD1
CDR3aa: CASSREGQGGHYEQYF
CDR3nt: TGCGCCAGCAGCCGGGAAGGACAGGGGGGACACTACGAGCAGTACTTC

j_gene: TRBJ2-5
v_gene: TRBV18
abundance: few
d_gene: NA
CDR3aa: CASSPQATETQYF
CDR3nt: TGTGCCAGCTCACCCCAGGCCACGGAGACCCAGTACTTC

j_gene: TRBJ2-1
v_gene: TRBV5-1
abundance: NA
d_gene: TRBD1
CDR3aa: CASSLATGGLNNEQFF
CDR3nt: TGCGCCAGCAGCTTGGCGACAGGGGGCTTAAACAATGAGCAGTTCTTC